This TCR beta chain is from a study (dated by TCRdb to about 2015). Regarding the complete study: The study examined whether tumor-infiltrating Tregs in breast cancer are drawn from blood Tregs or arise in situ by conversion from other CD4+ T cell subsets. Overall results and qualifications from the work: Rather than covering whole repertoires, validation in the larger cohort was restricted to a single TCR beta V-J rearrangement. The greatest overlap of tumor-infiltrating Treg TCR alpha and beta sequences was observed with tumor naive CD4+ T cells, followed by blood naive CD4+ T cells. Tumor memory CD4+ T cell TCR gene usage clustered with blood and lymph node memory CD4+ cells and lymph node naive CD4+ cells.

Naive CD4+ T cells were purified with the Miltenyi Naive CD4+ T Cell Isolation kit, with Tregs depleted using CD25 microbeads. Tregs, naive and memory CD4+ T cells from tumor, blood and ipsilateral draining lymph nodes of about 5 breast cancer patients underwent full-length TCR alpha and beta sequencing. Mononuclear cells from lymph nodes or approximately 50 ml of peripheral blood were isolated by Ficoll density gradient centrifugation. A purity exceeding 90% was confirmed by FACS for the sorted cell populations. Reading the germline V gene gives CDR1 SGHTA and CDR2 FQGNSA. V is cut by 3 bases and J by 6 bases, and the space between the germline ends is 8 bases. The CDR3 starts with the cysteine, ends with the phenylalanine, and has 13 residues. Just the 39-base CDR3 DNA is kept, in frame starting at base 1. Full-length TCR variable regions were amplified by 5' RACE PCR using constant-region reverse primers, and then by semi-nested PCR using Nested Universal Primer A. Using the ReliaPrep RNA Cell Miniprep System, total RNA was extracted, and the SMARTer RACE 5'/3' Kit was then used to reverse transcribe the RNA into 5'RACE-ready cDNA. Full-length TCR alpha and beta libraries were barcoded with multiplex adaptors and sequenced on an Illumina MiSeq. Per the source publication's procedure: For each of nine subset-tissue groups, sequencing data from the five patients were pooled, and the groups were then compared using unsupervised clustering of TCR gene usage. Repertoire similarity was calculated with the Morisita-Horn index, weighting shared sequences by their contribution to each repertoire. TCRdb took the public reads, trimmed them with fastp at Q25, ran MiXCR for clone calling and kept in-frame beta chains. Rows matching on CDR3 protein sequence are summarized as one entry with the most common DNA and genes. In this record, the V and J calls reflect TCRdb's handling and not the investigators' own analysis. For this sample there are tens of thousands of distinct CDR3 sequences; around 26% appear just once. The ten largest account for 2.1% of the sample.

To note about this clonotype: Its antigen target is currently unknown. No per-base quality is available; no much larger clone lies one base away.

The chain uses TRBV7-2 and TRBJ2-2, with the D gene too uncertain to name. The clonotype originates from a female donor with breast cancer. The specimen was naive CD4+ T cells sorted from blood. Reading the label with the study, this specimen's cell subset or site is: naive CD4+ T cells, CD4+CD45RA+CD25-. The nucleotides are TGTGCCAGCAGCTTGTACGGGTCCGGGGAGCTGTTTTTT. This encodes CASSLYGSGELFF. With the portions outside the CDR3 filled from the reference TRBV7-2 and TRBJ2-2 genes, the complete variable region becomes GAGVSQSPSNKVTEKGKDVELRCDPISGHTALYWYRQSLGQGLEFLIYFQGNSAPDKSGLPSDRFSAERTGGSVSTLTIQRTQQEDSAVYLCASSLYGSGELFFGEGSRLTVL.